These 7 T cell receptor beta chains were sequenced from one sample in a study of cytomegalovirus exposure and HLA in healthy donors. The PCR was carried out with 60 Vbeta primers and 13 Jbeta primers. The protocol was immunoSEQ multiplex PCR, while the TCRdb copy is restricted to in-frame clones and leaves out a portion. The sample gives about 77,000 clones, approximately 71% of which show up once; about 7% is in the top ten. Specimen: PBMCs. The receptors originated from a woman aged 40 to 50 in good health and CMV-seronegative.

The chain is built from TRBV27 and TRBJ2-2; a weak D match, TRBD1 (6 bases). The CDR3 consists of 15 residues. In germline, CDR1 is MNHEY, CDR2 SMNVEV (reference sequence). The V gene lost 5 bases and the J gene lost 4 bases, with 14 bases spanning the gap. The CDR3 nucleotides are TGTGCCAGCAGTCCAAGGGGGTTCTCCACCGGGGAGCTGTTTTTT. Translation: CASSPRGFSTGELFF.

This chain connects TRBV18 to TRBJ2-7; 7 bases align to TRBD2. CDR1 KGHSH and CDR2 LQKENI come from the germline V gene. The CDR3 length is 11 residues. V lost 6 bases to trimming and J lost 7 bases; unmatched junction nucleotides: 3. The CDR3 region has the DNA TGTGCCAGCTCCCGGCGGGGGGAGCAGTACTTC. It translates to CASSRRGEQYF.

The gene calls are TRBV27 and TRBJ2-1; TRBD2 aligns across 8 bases. CDR1 and CDR2 (germline): MNHEY, SMNVEV (reference sequence). V lost 2 bases to trimming and J lost 10 bases; unmatched junction nucleotides: 13. This CDR3 has 16 amino acids. CDR3 sequence reads: CASSLRPAGAAREQFF. CDR3 sequence (DNA): TGTGCCAGCAGTTTACGGCCAGCGGGGGCCGCTCGGGAGCAGTTCTTC.

The chain has TRBV14 and TRBJ2-5; D is possibly TRBD2 (5 bases). Trimming took off 0 bases at V and 5 bases at J, with 13 bases between the two ends. CDR3 length equals 15 residues. Germline V gene data show CDR1 as SGHDN and CDR2 as FVKESK. The CDR3 sequence: CASSQDLRGSETQYF. CDR3 coding DNA: TGTGCCAGCAGCCAAGATCTACGGGGTTCGGAGACCCAGTACTTC.

This clone has a handful of counts. The V call is TRBV5-1, the J call TRBJ1-2; tentatively, D is TRBD1 (6 bases). The germline gives CDR1 SGHRS, CDR2 YFSETQ. The ends were cut back, 3 bases at V and 7 bases at J, with 13 bases in the middle. This CDR3 is 13 amino acids long. CDR3 coding DNA: TGCGCCAGCAGCTCCCAACAGGGTGGTGGCTACACCTTC. Residues: CASSSQQGGGYTF.

This clone was seen a handful of times. The gene calls are TRBV5-5 and TRBJ1-5; no reliable D call. Trimming took 2 bases from V and 0 from J, leaving 6 bases between them. CDR1 SGHKS and CDR2 YYEKEE come from the germline V gene (reference sequence). This CDR3 contains 14 residues. The chain's CDR3 is CASSFVDSNQPQHF. Written as DNA, the CDR3 is TGTGCCAGCAGCTTCGTAGATAGCAATCAGCCCCAGCATTTT.

This chain joins TRBV4-1 and TRBJ1-5; maybe TRBD1 (6 bases). CDR3 size: 15 residues. Germline-derived CDR1 and CDR2 are MGHRA and YSYEKL. V lost 3 bases and J lost 5, with 14 bases in between. This CDR3 is CASSHLTGLDQPQHF. The CDR3 nucleotides are TGCGCCAGCAGCCACCTTACAGGGTTAGATCAGCCCCAGCATTTT.